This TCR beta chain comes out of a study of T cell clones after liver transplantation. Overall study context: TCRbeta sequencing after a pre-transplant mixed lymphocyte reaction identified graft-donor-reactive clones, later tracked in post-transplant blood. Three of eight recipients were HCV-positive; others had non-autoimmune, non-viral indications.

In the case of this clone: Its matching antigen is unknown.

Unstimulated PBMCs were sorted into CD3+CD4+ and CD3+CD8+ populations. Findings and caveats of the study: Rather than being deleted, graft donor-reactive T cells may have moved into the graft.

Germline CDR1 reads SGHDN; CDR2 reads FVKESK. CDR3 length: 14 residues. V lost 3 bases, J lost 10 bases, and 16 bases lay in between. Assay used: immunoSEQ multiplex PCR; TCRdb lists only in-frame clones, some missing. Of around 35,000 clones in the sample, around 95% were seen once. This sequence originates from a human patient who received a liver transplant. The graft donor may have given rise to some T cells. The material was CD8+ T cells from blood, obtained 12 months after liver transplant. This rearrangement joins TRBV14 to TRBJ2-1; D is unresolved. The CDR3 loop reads CASSHGGYLIEQFF. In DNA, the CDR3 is TGTGCCAGCAGCCACGGCGGCTATTTAATCGAGCAGTTCTTC.